A single T cell receptor beta chain is shown here with its context. The sample comes from a study of PD-L1 blockade in urothelial cancer. Study-wide background: At 6 weeks and at 3 weeks (second dose) after treatment start, blood was analyzed.

Data came from immunoSEQ multiplex PCR; TCRdb stores just in-frame clones and leaves some out. The sample has some 41,000 clones; about 80% are singletons. The sample's time point: peripheral blood 6 weeks after treatment start. Material: PBMCs, obtained around atezolizumab (anti-PD-L1) treatment. This TCR derives from a man aged 55 to 70 with urothelial cancer.

CDR3 in DNA: TGTGCCAGCCCCTACCCTCTCGGGCACGGGGAGGGAGATACGCAGTATTTT. Translating gives CASPYPLGHGEGDTQYF. This chain uses TRBV28 with TRBJ2-3; 7 nucleotides match TRBD2. The CDR3 has 17 residues. V lost 8 bases and J lost 5; bases outside the gene matches: 19. Germline CDR1 is MDHEN and CDR2 is SYDVKM.